The 30 T cell receptor beta chains listed next were all sequenced from one sample in a study of blood T cell repertoires in COVID-19. Profiling relied on immunoSEQ multiplex PCR, and the TCRdb table lists in-frame clones only, not all of them. The sample lists approximately 350,000 clones; roughly 90% were seen once. The source material was peripheral blood. The source is a woman aged 55-70 years with COVID-19, enrolled during active disease.

V and J are TRBV9 and TRBJ2-2, with 11 positions matching TRBD2. The CDR3 length is 18 residues. CDR1 SGDLS and CDR2 YYNGEE come from the germline V gene. V shed 4 bases and J 6 bases; nucleotides not matched to a gene: 14. The CDR3 DNA follows: TGTGCCAGCAGCCCCCAACTAGCGGGGGCGCGAGGGGCCGGGGAGCTGTTTTTT. Encoded protein: CASSPQLAGARGAGELFF.

This clone showed up just once. V gene TRBV6-2 or TRBV6-3 combines with J gene TRBJ1-1; no definite D call. The CDR3 contains 14 residues. Germline CDR1 reads MNHEY; CDR2 reads SVGEGT. With 6 bases removed from V and 7 bases from J, the gap between germline ends came to 18 bases. DNA for the CDR3: TGTGCCAGCAGCCTGAGCCGATCTTCCGTTGAAGCTTTCTTT. Residues: CASSLSRSSVEAFF.

The chain uses TRBV11-2 and TRBJ2-5; TRBD2 matches 14 bases. Trimming cost V 5 bases and J 3 bases; bases outside gene matches: 5. Germline V lookup: CDR1 SGHAT, CDR2 FQNNGV. The CDR3 totals 16 residues. The DNA for the CDR3 is TGTGCCAGCAGCCGGACTAGCGGGGGGTGGGAAGAGACCCAGTACTTC. Protein sequence: CASSRTSGGWEETQYF.

This clone was observed a handful of times. In DNA form, the CDR3 reads TGTGCCAGCAGCCAGTTAGACAGGGGAGATGGCTACACCTTC. Residues: CASSQLDRGDGYTF. This rearrangement joins TRBV3-1 (or the pseudogene TRBV3-2) to TRBJ1-2; 8 bases are a match to TRBD1. The V gene end was trimmed by 3 bases and the J gene end by 6 bases; junction bases not matched to a gene: 6. This CDR3 region has 14 residues. The germline V gene has CDR1 LGHDT and CDR2 YNNKEL (reference sequence).

The chain couples TRBV30 to TRBJ1-5; tentative D call: TRBD1 (6 bases). CDR1 and CDR2 from the germline V gene are GTSNPN and SVGIG (reference sequence). V lost 1 base and J 1 base, leaving 29 bases between the germline ends. There are 21 residues in the CDR3. The DNA for the CDR3 is TGTGCCTGGAGTGGAGGACAGACCTGGGGGGGATCATCGGGGAGCAATCAGCCCCAGCATTTT. This sequence encodes CAWSGGQTWGGSSGSNQPQHF.

This chain joins TRBV12-3 or TRBV12-4 and TRBJ1-2, with TRBD1 matching over 8 bases. Trimming at V came to 5 bases and at J to 9 bases, leaving 8 bases not matched to a gene. This CDR3 has 13 residues. For the CDR3, the DNA is TGTGCCAGCAGTCGAGGACAGGGAGTTAGCTACACCTTC. This translates into CASSRGQGVSYTF.

Details on this clone: One junction end disagrees with the germline gene, perhaps due to a read error. The chain uses TRBV6-1 and TRBJ1-1; possible D gene TRBD1, 5 bases. Germline V CDR1 and CDR2: MNHNS, SASEGT. There are 14 residues in the CDR3. The CDR3 region has the DNA TGTGCCAGCACTGAAGGACATATGAACACTGAAGCTTTCTTT. Amino acid sequence: CASTEGHMNTEAFF.

The V gene is TRBV6-5, the J gene TRBJ2-7, with D possibly matching TRBD2 (5 bases). The CDR3 length is 15 residues. Between the trimmed V and J ends, which lost 2 bases and 0 bases, there was a span of 11 bases. Germline CDR1 reads MNHEY; CDR2 reads SVGAGI. CDR3 nucleotide sequence: TGTGCCAGCAGTTACCGGACTTACTCCTCCTACGAGCAGTACTTC. It encodes CASSYRTYSSYEQYF.

This clone was seen once. The gene calls are TRBV3-1 (or the pseudogene TRBV3-2) and TRBJ2-2; D perhaps matches TRBD1 (5 bases). The germline gives CDR1 LGHDT, CDR2 YNNKEL (reference sequence). The CDR3 length is 16 residues. The V end lost 1 base, the J end lost 3 bases, and 12 bases lay between the germline ends. In nucleotides, the CDR3 is TGTGCCAGCAGCCAAGTGATTATCAGGGACACCGGGGAGCTGTTTTTT. It translates to CASSQVIIRDTGELFF.

The chain joins TRBV25-1 to TRBJ2-7, with D maybe TRBD1 (5 bases). The CDR3 spans 15 residues. The germline CDR1 and CDR2 sequences are MGHDK and SYGVNS. V was shortened by 6 bases and J by 1 base, with 16 bases between the two germline ends. The CDR3 loop is CASRGTGVLSYEQYF. The CDR3, as DNA: TGTGCCAGCAGGGGAACAGGAGTATTATCCTACGAGCAGTACTTC.

This clone was counted at least ten times. The chain employs TRBV11-3 and TRBJ2-5, with 11 bases lining up with TRBD2. The CDR3 runs to 15 residues. V shed 5 bases and J 5 bases; nucleotides not matched to a gene: 7. The V gene's germline CDR1 is SGHNT and CDR2 YENEEA. CDR3 loop: CASSRSSGGQETQYF. The CDR3 nucleotides read TGTGCCAGCAGCCGTTCTAGCGGGGGGCAGGAGACCCAGTACTTC.

This chain links TRBV11-3 with TRBJ2-7; 7 positions agree with TRBD1. V lost 5 bases, J lost 3 bases, and 4 bases stayed unmatched. Germline V gene lookup returns CDR1 SGHNT and CDR2 YENEEA. The CDR3 runs to 13 residues. The chain's CDR3 is CASSRDSLYEQYF. CDR3 nucleotides: TGTGCCAGCAGCCGGGACAGTCTCTACGAGCAGTACTTC. Full variable domain (remainder filled in from reference TRBV11-3 and TRBJ2-7): EAGVVQSPRYKIIEKKQPVAFWCNPISGHNTLYWYLQNLGQGPELLIRYENEEAVDDSQLPKDRFSAERLKGVDSTLKIQPAELGDSAVYLCASSRDSLYEQYFGPGTRLTVT.

The chain is built from TRBV10-3 and TRBJ2-2, with a possible D match to TRBD1 (5 bases). Trimming shortened V by 7 bases and J by 2 bases, and 11 bases separated the two germline ends. The CDR3 covers 14 residues. Germline CDR1 is ENHRY and CDR2 is SYGVKD. This CDR3 reads CAIKGLSNTGELFF. In nucleotides, the CDR3 is TGTGCCATCAAGGGGTTAAGCAACACCGGGGAGCTGTTTTTT.

The rearrangement links TRBV10-3 to TRBJ2-5; TRBD2 agrees at 8 bases. CDR3 length equals 17 residues. Germline V CDR1 and CDR2: ENHRY, SYGVKD. The junction had 21 bases not matched to a gene; V was cut back by 10 bases and J by 5 bases. The DNA of the CDR3 is TGTGCCACCTCTTTTTGGGAGCGGGGGCGCCGGCGGGAGACCCAGTACTTC. As protein: CATSFWERGRRRETQYF.

The genes are TRBV7-8 and TRBJ2-3, with a tentative D call TRBD1 (7 bases). Germline V gene data show CDR1 as SGHVS and CDR2 as FQNEAQ. Trimming left V 2 bases short and J 3 bases short, with 12 bases between. The CDR3 is 15 amino acids. The CDR3 coding sequence is TGTGCCAGCAGCTTAAGCAGGGGGGATACAGATACGCAGTATTTT. Its protein product is CASSLSRGDTDTQYF.

This clone was seen only a few times. The CDR3 bases are TGTGCCAGTAGAGCGGCAGAGAGAACCTATGGCTACACCTTC. Translating it yields CASRAAERTYGYTF. This rearrangement joins TRBV19 to TRBJ1-2; D remains ambiguous. The length of the CDR3 is 14 residues. Germline CDR1 is LNHDA and CDR2 is SQIVND (reference sequence). Between the trimmed V and J ends, which lost 6 bases and 4 bases, there was a span of 15 bases.

This clone was found a few times. The CDR3 DNA follows: TGTGCCAGCAGACTCCCCCGTACAGGGGGAGGCGAGCAGTACTTC. It translates to CASRLPRTGGGEQYF. This sequence joins TRBV28 and TRBJ2-7, with TRBD1 matching over 8 bases. The CDR3 has 15 residues. The J segment lost 6 bases and the V segment lost 6 bases, leaving 13 bases of the junction unmatched. Germline CDR1 and CDR2: MDHEN and SYDVKM.

V is TRBV24-1 and J is TRBJ2-5, with D possibly TRBD1 on 6 matching bases. This CDR3 comprises 17 residues. Germline V gene sequence: CDR1 KGHDR, CDR2 SFDVKD. The germline V and J ends were trimmed by 4 bases and 0 bases, with 17 bases remaining between them. CDR3 DNA: TGTGCCACCAGTGAGGCCCCTCAAACAGGGTACCAAGAGACCCAGTACTTC. This translates into CATSEAPQTGYQETQYF.

The V call is TRBV29-1, the J call TRBJ2-5, with TRBD2 matching over 9 bases. The germline CDR1 and CDR2 sequences are SQVTM and ANQGSEA. Trimming removed 4 bases from V and 1 base from J; junction bases left unmatched: 4. The CDR3 covers 14 residues. CDR3 residues: CSVGRAGGQETQYF. As DNA, the CDR3 is TGCAGCGTTGGGCGAGCGGGGGGCCAAGAGACCCAGTACTTC. Full variable domain (missing parts from reference TRBV29-1 and TRBJ2-5): SAVISQKPSRDICQRGTSLTIQCQVDSQVTMMFWYRQQPGQSLTLIATANQGSEATYESGFVIDKFPISRPNLTFSTLTVSNMSPEDSSIYLCSVGRAGGQETQYFGPGTRLLVL.

V usage is TRBV4-1 and J usage is TRBJ2-2; 12 nucleotides agree with TRBD2. V gave up 4 bases and J gave up 2 bases; unmatched junction bases: 8. The CDR3 spans 18 residues. Germline loops: CDR1 MGHRA, CDR2 YSYEKL. As DNA, the CDR3 is TGCGCCAGCAGCCGCGGACTAGCGGGGACAATTAACACCGGGGAGCTGTTTTTT. Translation gives CASSRGLAGTINTGELFF.

Only a few counts were recorded for this clone. The chain has TRBV10-3 and TRBJ2-2; 8 bases fit TRBD2. In germline, CDR1 is ENHRY, CDR2 SYGVKD. V lost 6 bases to trimming and J lost 17 bases; unmatched junction nucleotides: 20. The length of the CDR3 is 15 residues. The chain's CDR3 is CAISGRPTGGDPEFF. Here the CDR3 DNA reads TGTGCCATCAGCGGCAGGCCAACGGGGGGGGACCCCGAATTTTTT.

J is TRBJ2-7 and V is TRBV30; 7 bases agree with TRBD1. This CDR3 has 13 residues. CDR1 is GTSNPN and CDR2 is SVGIG in the germline V gene (reference sequence). J gave up 5 bases and V 2 bases, and 6 bases lay outside the gene matches. The DNA for the CDR3 is TGTGCCTGGAGTCTTTGGGGACAGCACGAGCAGTACTTC. Encoded protein: CAWSLWGQHEQYF.

This sequence joins TRBV18 and TRBJ2-1, with 11 bases that match TRBD2. V trimming: 5 bases; J trimming: 9 bases; junction bases outside the gene matches: 6. Per germline, CDR1 KGHSH and CDR2 LQKENI. The CDR3 is 14 residues long. The CDR3 is CASSATSGVLEQFF. CDR3 DNA sequence: TGTGCCAGCTCAGCGACTAGCGGGGTGCTTGAGCAGTTCTTC.

This clone is medium-sized. V usage is TRBV29-1 and J usage is TRBJ1-1, with 7 positions matching TRBD1. The CDR3 has 13 amino acids. Germline V gene data show CDR1 as SQVTM and CDR2 as ANQGSEA. The V segment lost 8 bases and the J segment 6 bases; nucleotides outside the gene matches: 12. This CDR3 reads CSTSTGEDAEAFF. As DNA, the CDR3 is TGCAGCACTTCCACAGGGGAGGATGCTGAAGCTTTCTTT.

The sample holds one count of this clone. This rearrangement joins TRBV11-2 to TRBJ1-2; 7 bases line up with TRBD1. Looked up from germline, CDR1 is SGHAT and CDR2 is FQNNGV. The CDR3 sequence is 14 residues long. Trimming took 5 bases from V and 8 from J; bases not matched to a gene: 11. The CDR3 DNA reads TGTGCCAGCAGCAAGAGACAGGGAACGGAGGGCTACACCTTC. It encodes CASSKRQGTEGYTF.

The V and J genes are TRBV2 and TRBJ2-6; no firm D call. Germline CDR1 is SNHLY and CDR2 is FYNNEI. CDR3 length: 15 amino acids. The germline V and J ends were trimmed by 5 bases and 0 bases, with 8 bases remaining between them. The CDR3 region has the DNA TGTGCCAGCAGTTTCACGAGCTCTGGGGCCAACGTCCTGACTTTC. Amino acids: CASSFTSSGANVLTF.

This clone was seen once. The V gene is TRBV28, the J gene TRBJ1-5; D is possibly TRBD1 (5 bases). The CDR3 has 16 amino acids. CDR1 is MDHEN and CDR2 is SYDVKM in the germline V gene. V lost 2 bases, J lost 0 bases, and 11 bases lay in between. CDR3 DNA: TGTGCCAGCAGTTTACCCCGACAGTATAGCAATCAGCCCCAGCATTTT. It encodes CASSLPRQYSNQPQHF.

CDR3 sequence (DNA): TGCGCCAGCAGCTTGGGTACAGCGGGTGAGCAGTTCTTC. Translation: CASSLGTAGEQFF. The chain combines TRBV5-1 with TRBJ2-1; D perhaps matches TRBD2 (6 bases). Between the trimmed V and J ends, which lost 0 bases and 9 bases, there was a span of 10 bases. The CDR3 has 13 amino acids. Germline CDR1 reads SGHRS; CDR2 reads YFSETQ.

The chain uses TRBV14 and TRBJ2-1, with D unclear. Germline values: CDR1 SGHDN, CDR2 FVKESK. Trimming took 3 bases from V and 0 from J, leaving 12 bases between them. The CDR3 is 16 amino acids. The CDR3 region is CASSHTYPSSYNEQFF. The DNA of the CDR3 is TGTGCCAGCAGCCACACATACCCCAGCTCCTACAATGAGCAGTTCTTC.

This clone was seen only a few times. This chain uses TRBV27 with TRBJ1-6, with a tentative D call TRBD1 (6 bases). CDR3 length: 12 amino acids. Trimming removed 8 bases from V and 9 bases from J, with 11 bases in between. Germline V lookup: CDR1 MNHEY, CDR2 SMNVEV (reference sequence). The CDR3 DNA reads as TGTGCCAGCGGCTTACAGGGTTCACCCCTCCACTTT. This encodes CASGLQGSPLHF.